This TCR beta chain was obtained from a study of early T cells in non-severe SARS-CoV-2 infection. Each single cDNA molecule received a unique molecular identifier. TCRdb reanalysed the 5' RACE reads using MiXCR and keeps one entry per CDR3 protein. The sample includes 55,000 to 75,000 distinct CDR3 sequences, 10% to 15% of them seen just once. Germline assignment: CDR1 SGHDT and CDR2 YYEEEE. The V end lost 1 base, the J end lost 6 bases, and 11 bases lay between the germline ends. The length of the CDR3 is 14 residues. The chain is built from TRBV5-6 and TRBJ1-5; D not certain. Material for sequencing was whole blood. This TCR was recovered from an adult who was a healthcare worker with PCR-confirmed SARS-CoV-2 infection or an uninfected control (not recorded which). The CDR3 bases are TGTGCCAGCAGCTTGTTCAACGATGTTCAGCCCCAGCATTTT. It translates to CASSLFNDVQPQHF.